These T cell receptor beta chains were read from a single sample in a study of T cells in Graves' hyperthyroidism and ophthalmopathy. TCRdb reanalysed the multiplex PCR reads using MiXCR and keeps one entry per CDR3 protein. Of around 700,000 distinct CDR3 sequences listed, 18% are singletons. The sequenced sample consisted of blood. The receptors derive from a woman aged 45-60 years with Graves' hyperthyroidism that later progressed to Graves' ophthalmopathy. CDR3s leave out the opening cysteine and the closing phenylalanine or tryptophan.

TRBJ2-1,TRBV12-3/TRBV12-4,ASSLSGTAHNEQF
TRBJ1-2,TRBV10-3,AISVTNYGNT
TRBJ2-1,TRBV10-2,ASRGGGGNEQF
TRBJ1-4,TRBV4-1,ASSQVGATNEKLF
TRBJ2-3,TRBV2,ASSVRDRADTQY
TRBJ1-5,TRBV12-3/TRBV12-4,ASSLQVVNQPQH
TRBJ2-7,TRBV4-1,ASSQDDPLGGYEQY
TRBJ2-3,TRBV19,ASSMRGSSTDTQY
TRBJ1-2,TRBV6-1,ASKEKPENYGYT
TRBJ2-7,TRBV7-9,ASTLFRDRGVRPYEQY
TRBJ2-1,TRBV20-1,SALTVPRAPDYNEQF
TRBJ2-1,TRBV12-3/TRBV12-4,ASSGGGARPLYNEQF
TRBJ1-1,TRBV18,ASSPRDTEAF
TRBJ2-3,TRBV5-1,ASSLDSSTDTQY
TRBJ1-2,TRBV6-1,ASSEDQTGYYGYT
TRBJ2-7,TRBV29-1,SVASDRVYEQY
TRBJ2-1,TRBV29-1,SVEDIGSYNEQF
TRBJ2-1,TRBV20-1,SAKRIRDNNEQF
TRBJ2-1,TRBV27,ASSLWGGLSYNEQF
TRBJ2-7,TRBV24-1,ATMSGKPYEQY
TRBJ2-3,TRBV28,ASSWGTAPDTQY
TRBJ2-3,TRBV20-1,SARPRTSGGNRDTQY